Listed here are 11 T cell receptor beta chains from one sample, sequenced in a study of blood T cell repertoires in COVID-19. Libraries were prepared by immunoSEQ multiplex PCR; TCRdb keeps only in-frame clonotypes and omits some of them. The data show approximately 140,000 clones, approximately 88% seen once. The sample consisted of peripheral blood. The source of these receptors is an older man with acute or convalescent COVID-19.

This clone was detected many times. The V gene is TRBV9, the J gene TRBJ2-3; 9 nucleotides align to TRBD2. This CDR3 contains 16 residues. The junction had 9 bases not matched to a gene; V was cut back by 2 bases and J by 5 bases. CDR1 and CDR2 from the germline V gene are SGDLS and YYNGEE. CDR3 bases: TGTGCCAGCAGCGTCCTAGCGGGGACCGCCGGAGATACGCAGTATTTT. Encoded protein: CASSVLAGTAGDTQYF.

This clone came up once. V usage is TRBV9 and J usage is TRBJ1-6; the D gene is possibly TRBD1 (6 bases). Trimming took 3 bases from V and 7 from J, leaving 14 bases between them. This CDR3 contains 15 residues. Germline V gives CDR1 SGDLS, CDR2 YYNGEE. CDR3 protein: CASSAFTGTNSPLHF. CDR3 nucleotides: TGTGCCAGCAGCGCCTTCACCGGGACAAATTCACCCCTCCACTTT.

This clone was picked up one time. This sequence joins TRBV19 and TRBJ1-1; 7 bases line up with TRBD1. Unmatched junction bases numbered 8, after V lost 9 bases and J lost 1 base. Germline V gene lookup returns CDR1 LNHDA and CDR2 SQIVND (reference sequence). The CDR3 has 14 residues. The CDR3 DNA sequence: TGTGCCAGCCGAAACAGGGGACCGAACACTGAAGCTTTCTTT. Its protein is CASRNRGPNTEAFF. Drawing the rest from reference TRBV19 and TRBJ1-1, the complete variable domain is DGGITQSPKYLFRKEGQNVTLSCEQNLNHDAMYWYRQDPGQGLRLIYYSQIVNDFQKGDIAEGYSVSREKKESFPLTVTSAQKNPTAFYLCASRNRGPNTEAFFGQGTRLTVV.

This chain uses TRBV7-2 with TRBJ2-5, with TRBD2 matching over 11 bases. V was pared by 5 bases and J by 5 bases, with 16 bases of the junction left unmatched. The CDR3 is made up of 18 amino acids. The germline CDR1 and CDR2 sequences are SGHTA and FQGNSA. The DNA of the CDR3 is TGTGCCAGCAGCCGCCCCCGGCGGCTAGCGGGAGGTCAGGAGACCCAGTACTTC. This gives the protein CASSRPRRLAGGQETQYF. Supplemented by reference TRBV7-2 and TRBJ2-5, the full variable domain reads GAGVSQSPSNKVTEKGKDVELRCDPISGHTALYWYRQSLGQGLEFLIYFQGNSAPDKSGLPSDRFSAERTGGSVSTLTIQRTQQEDSAVYLCASSRPRRLAGGQETQYFGPGTRLLVL.

V usage is TRBV28 and J usage is TRBJ2-1; 11 nucleotides align to TRBD2. The V gene end was trimmed by 5 bases and the J gene end by 8 bases; junction bases not matched to a gene: 14. CDR3 size: 17 residues. Germline V gives CDR1 MDHEN, CDR2 SYDVKM. In DNA form, the CDR3 reads TGTGCCAGCAGTCCCTTAGCGGGAGGGCCCAAGTCCCATGAGCAGTTCTTC. This translates into CASSPLAGGPKSHEQFF.

The V call is TRBV15, the J call TRBJ1-3; D unclear. The V gene's germline CDR1 is LNHNV and CDR2 YYDKDF (reference sequence). The CDR3 extends over 15 amino acids. V lost 0 bases and J 7 bases, leaving 13 bases between the germline ends. For the CDR3, the DNA is TGTGCCACCAGCAGAGAGATTGGACTGGCCAACACCATATATTTT. Residues: CATSREIGLANTIYF.

V and J are TRBV3-1 (or the pseudogene TRBV3-2) and TRBJ2-1; 7 bases agree with TRBD2. The V gene's germline CDR1 is LGHDT and CDR2 YNNKEL (reference sequence). V trimming: 1 base; J trimming: 5 bases; junction bases outside the gene matches: 5. This CDR3 is 15 amino acids long. DNA for the CDR3: TGTGCCAGCAGCCAAGGGACTAGTGCCCACAATGAGCAGTTCTTC. This codes for CASSQGTSAHNEQFF.

This clone was found once. At one end the junction does not follow the germline gene, possibly because of a read error. This rearrangement joins TRBV7-2 to TRBJ2-1; 8 bases line up with TRBD2. Per the germline V gene, CDR1 is SGHTA and CDR2 is FQGNSA. The CDR3 is 13 residues long. The CDR3 DNA reads as TGTGCCTGCAGTAGCGGGGTAACCAATGAGCAGTTCTTC. This sequence encodes CACSSGVTNEQFF.

The table lists this clone with a count of one. The V gene is TRBV5-1, the J gene TRBJ1-2, with 8 bases fitting TRBD1. The CDR3 runs to 16 residues. V lost 0 bases and J lost 2; bases outside the gene matches: 6. CDR1 and CDR2 from the germline V gene are SGHRS and YFSETQ. The CDR3 spells CASSLDGQGPNYGYTF. In DNA form, the CDR3 reads TGCGCCAGCAGCTTGGACGGACAGGGCCCCAACTATGGCTACACCTTC.

V is TRBV18 and J is TRBJ2-2, with a possible D match to TRBD1 (6 bases). CDR3 size: 16 residues. Trimming pared 1 base from V and 3 bases from J, leaving 12 bases between. From germline, CDR1 is KGHSH and CDR2 LQKENI. The CDR3 protein is CASSPRTGSDTGELFF. The CDR3 DNA sequence: TGTGCCAGCTCACCACGTACAGGGTCGGACACCGGGGAGCTGTTTTTT.

The chain recombines TRBV7-9 with TRBJ1-4; TRBD1 agrees at 10 bases. The CDR3 has 15 amino acids. Germline CDR1 and CDR2: SEHNR and FQNEAQ (reference sequence). The J segment lost 3 bases and the V segment lost 6 bases, leaving 4 bases of the junction unmatched. The CDR3 spells CASRPGTGANEKLFF. The CDR3 bases are TGTGCCAGCAGGCCCGGGACAGGGGCTAATGAAAAACTGTTTTTT.